This paragraph covers one TCR beta chain sequence. As originally analysed: Reference gene primer amplification yielded estimated nucleated cell counts. The protocol was immunoSEQ multiplex PCR, while the TCRdb copy is restricted to in-frame clones and leaves out a portion. Clone size and V and J calls were adopted from that table, with D and trimming inferred from the DNA. There are a few hundred thousand clones in the sample; about 86% occur only once, and less than 5% lies in the top ten. The sample comes from a study of blood T cell repertoires in COVID-19. About the research overall: In each case, the material was cDNA or gDNA derived from T cells, B-cell-depleted T cells, or PBMCs.

CDR1 and CDR2 from the germline V gene are SGHRS and YFSETQ. After removal of 0 bases from V and 6 bases from J, the junction contained 8 bases not matched to a gene. CDR3 size: 16 residues. The chain employs TRBV5-1 and TRBJ2-3, with 9 bases that match TRBD2. This TCR was recovered from a woman in her thirties or forties with acute COVID-19. The sequenced sample consisted of PBMCs or T cells enriched from blood (not recorded which). CDR3 sequence: CASSLDSSGEGDTQYF. CDR3 nucleotide sequence: TGCGCCAGCAGCTTGGATTCTAGCGGGGAGGGGGATACGCAGTATTTT.